These 21 T cell receptor beta chains originate from one sample sequenced in a study of vaccination effects on CD4 cells after COVID-19. Clones were sequenced by immunoSEQ multiplex PCR, and TCRdb holds only the in-frame ones, with some missing. The sample has 55,000 to 80,000 clones; around 72% are singletons. Their antigens are not known. Antigen-specific CD4+ T cells were first expanded with viral peptide pools by the ViraFEST assay and only then sequenced. Cells that had been cultured for nine to eleven days were the source of isolated CD4+ T cells. Nucleocapsid antibodies were negative in the vaccine recipients, who had never had SARS-CoV-2 infection. Specimen: CD4+ T cells from PBMCs cultured with HCoV-OC43 spike peptides, collected before COVID-19 vaccination. Subset noted: HCoV-OC43 spike overlapping peptide pool stimulation. The origin of the receptors is a human donor who received a COVID-19 vaccine.

This clone was detected only a few times. The gene calls are TRBV20-1 and TRBJ2-7, with no clear D. The CDR3 covers 11 residues. V dropped 2 bases and J dropped 5 bases, with 7 bases sitting between them. CDR1 and CDR2 (germline): DFQATT, SNEGSKA (reference sequence). The chain's CDR3 is CSARHLNEQYV. The CDR3 bases are TGCAGTGCTAGACATCTTAACGAGCAGTACGTC.

This rearrangement joins TRBV6-5 to TRBJ1-5, with D uncertain. The CDR3 is 13 residues long. With 7 bases removed from V and 1 base from J, the gap between germline ends came to 8 bases. Germline V gene sequence: CDR1 MNHEY, CDR2 SVGAGI. The CDR3, as DNA: TGTGCCAGCAAGCGGGCGAGCAATCAGCCCCAGCATTTT. Translated, it gives CASKRASNQPQHF.

This clone turned up a few times. The chain is built from TRBV5-1 and TRBJ2-5; a weak D match, TRBD1 (6 bases). This CDR3 has 13 residues. Germline CDR1 and CDR2: SGHRS and YFSETQ. Trimming removed 5 bases from V and 1 base from J, with 9 bases in between. The CDR3 here is CASRQGTQETQYF. The CDR3 coding sequence is TGCGCCAGCAGACAGGGCACCCAAGAGACCCAGTACTTC. Using reference TRBV5-1 and TRBJ2-5 for the parts outside the CDR3, the full variable domain is KAGVTQTPRYLIKTRGQQVTLSCSPISGHRSVSWYQQTPGQGLQFLFEYFSETQRNKGNFPGRFSGRQFSNSRSEMNVSTLELGDSALYLCASRQGTQETQYFGPGTRLLVL.

This clone was observed a handful of times. The gene calls are TRBV2 and TRBJ2-7, with D perhaps given as TRBD1 or TRBD2 (5 bases each). CDR1 and CDR2 from the germline V gene are SNHLY and FYNNEI. This CDR3 comprises 14 residues. V dropped 7 bases and J dropped 6 bases, with 19 bases sitting between them. CDR3 coding DNA: TGTGCCAGCATGGGGACGGAAAATAGGGGCGAGCAGTACGTC. Translated: CASMGTENRGEQYV.

The CDR3: CASSPRTGEGSPLHF. The CDR3 DNA reads TGCGCCAGCAGCCCAAGGACAGGCGAGGGCTCACCCCTCCACTTT. The J gene is TRBJ1-6, the V gene TRBV5-1, with 7 nucleotides matching TRBD1. Germline CDR1 reads SGHRS; CDR2 reads YFSETQ. This CDR3 spans 15 amino acids. Unmatched junction bases numbered 11, after V lost 4 bases and J lost 10 bases.

This chain joins TRBV5-6 and TRBJ2-2; possible D gene TRBD2, 6 bases. V gave up 2 bases and J gave up 7 bases, with 12 bases separating them. CDR3 size: 14 residues. Looked up from germline, CDR1 is SGHDT and CDR2 is YYEEEE. In DNA, the CDR3 is TGTGCCAGCAGCTTTTACGGGGAGGTCGGGGAGCTGTTTTTT. Translation gives CASSFYGEVGELFF. The complete variable domain, with remaining parts taken from reference TRBV5-6 and TRBJ2-2, reads DAGVTQSPTHLIKTRGQQVTLRCSPKSGHDTVSWYQQALGQGPQFIFQYYEEEERQRGNFPDRFSGHQFPNYSSELNVNALLLGDSALYLCASSFYGEVGELFFGEGSRLTVL.

V usage is TRBV6-6 and J usage is TRBJ1-2; D ambiguous. V was pared by 2 bases and J by 7 bases, with 11 bases between. The CDR3 has 13 amino acids. Germline V gene data show CDR1 as MNHNY and CDR2 as SVGAGI (reference sequence). As DNA, the CDR3 is TGTGCCAGCAGTTACGCGCTACCGGGTGGCTACACCTTC. Its protein is CASSYALPGGYTF.

This rearrangement joins TRBV9 to TRBJ1-4, with D tentatively TRBD1 (6 bases). Germline V gene lookup returns CDR1 SGDLS and CDR2 YYNGEE. V dropped 3 bases and J dropped 5 bases, with 14 bases sitting between them. The CDR3 sequence is 15 residues long. The CDR3 nucleotides are TGTGCCAGCAGCGCGCACAGGGACCCCAATGAAAAACTGTTTTTT. Its protein product is CASSAHRDPNEKLFF.

V and J are TRBV6-5 and TRBJ2-1, with a possible D match to TRBD2 (5 bases). This CDR3 spans 14 amino acids. CDR1 is MNHEY, CDR2 SVGAGI, per germline. V dropped 2 bases and J dropped 8 bases, with 13 bases sitting between them. The CDR3, as DNA: TGTGCCAGCAGTTACGCGCTAGCTGGCGATGAGCAGTTCTTC. This encodes CASSYALAGDEQFF.

The chain recombines TRBV5-3 with TRBJ1-2; D call uncertain. TRBV5-3 is placed among ORFs of uncertain function. This CDR3 contains 14 residues. Trimming left V 1 base short and J 4 bases short, with 11 bases between. The CDR3 nucleotides are TGTGCCAGAAGCTTGTTCCCACACCTCTATGGCTACACCTTC. This translates into CARSLFPHLYGYTF.

The V call is TRBV6-1, the J call TRBJ2-5; 14 positions match TRBD2. Looked up from germline, CDR1 is MNHNS and CDR2 is SASEGT. V shed 4 bases, J shed 5 bases, and the junction held 6 bases outside the gene matches. CDR3 length equals 16 residues. CDR3 DNA: TGTGCCAGCAGTGTGACGGGACTAGCGGGGGTTGAGACCCAGTACTTC. This translates into CASSVTGLAGVETQYF.

The V gene is TRBV3-1 (or the pseudogene TRBV3-2), the J gene TRBJ2-1; 7 nucleotides align to TRBD2. J lost 2 bases, V lost 5 bases, and 6 bases had no gene match. This CDR3 spans 15 amino acids. The germline CDR1 and CDR2 sequences are LGHDT and YNNKEL (reference sequence). CDR3 in DNA: TGTGCCAGCAGCACCCGGGACTATCCCTACAATGAGCAGTTCTTC. Translation gives CASSTRDYPYNEQFF.

The chain couples TRBV2 to TRBJ1-4; 9 bases map to TRBD1. Germline V CDR1 and CDR2: SNHLY, FYNNEI. The CDR3 has 15 residues. V shed 10 bases and J 3 bases; nucleotides not matched to a gene: 9. CDR3 sequence: CATSGTGLPNEKLFF. CDR3 nucleotide sequence: TGTGCCACAAGCGGGACAGGGTTGCCTAATGAAAAACTGTTTTTT.

The chain is built from TRBV7-8 and TRBJ2-2, with D tentatively TRBD1 (6 bases). The V gene's germline CDR1 is SGHVS and CDR2 FQNEAQ. The CDR3 totals 17 residues. V was clipped by 1 base and J by 1 base, with 13 bases between them. In DNA, the CDR3 is TGTGCCAGCAGCTTAGTGGCAGGGGCATTGAACACCGGGGAGCTGTTTTTT. This codes for CASSLVAGALNTGELFF.

This sequence joins TRBV19 and TRBJ2-5; the D gene is possibly TRBD2 (6 bases). V lost 1 base to trimming and J lost 7 bases, with 7 bases between them. The CDR3 sequence is 12 residues long. Per germline, CDR1 LNHDA and CDR2 SQIVND (reference sequence). The CDR3: CASSIVGGTQYF. CDR3 nucleotide sequence: TGTGCCAGTAGTATAGTGGGAGGGACCCAGTACTTC.

This clone was seen only a few times. This chain's CDR3 is CASSQSRDGERPQHF. DNA of the CDR3: TGCGCCAGCAGCCAGAGCAGGGACGGCGAGCGGCCCCAGCATTTT. The chain uses TRBV4-1 and TRBJ1-5, with D perhaps matching TRBD1 (5 bases). CDR3 length: 15 residues. V lost 3 bases and J lost 9, with 18 bases in between. The germline V gene has CDR1 MGHRA and CDR2 YSYEKL.

V usage is TRBV21-1 and J usage is TRBJ2-5; TRBD1 is the table's D call and was not checked against the DNA. TRBV21-1 is flagged as a pseudogene. The CDR3 consists of 15 residues. CDR3: CASSKRDRGSETQYF. CDR3 sequence (DNA): TGTGCCAGCAGCAAACGGGACAGGGGATCAGAGACCCAGTACTTC.

The chain combines TRBV5-6 with TRBJ1-5, with no clear D. V lost 0 bases, J lost 2 bases, and 3 bases lay in between. In germline, CDR1 is SGHDT, CDR2 YYEEEE. This CDR3 has 13 amino acids. The CDR3 here is CASSLGRNQPQHF. The CDR3 region has the DNA TGTGCCAGCAGCTTGGGGCGCAATCAGCCCCAGCATTTT. The full variable domain, rest sourced from reference TRBV5-6 and TRBJ1-5, is DAGVTQSPTHLIKTRGQQVTLRCSPKSGHDTVSWYQQALGQGPQFIFQYYEEEERQRGNFPDRFSGHQFPNYSSELNVNALLLGDSALYLCASSLGRNQPQHFGDGTRLSIL.

The rearrangement joins TRBV30 to TRBJ1-3; no clear D. V lost 4 bases and J lost 2, with 12 bases in between. This CDR3 region has 14 residues. Germline CDR1 reads GTSNPN; CDR2 reads SVGIG (reference sequence). CDR3 DNA: TGTGCCTGGACAGCAGGTCTACCTGGAAACACCATATATTTT. Translation gives CAWTAGLPGNTIYF.

The chain uses TRBV6-6 and TRBJ1-5; D may be TRBD1 (6 bases). Germline lookup yields CDR1 MNHNY and CDR2 SVGAGI (reference sequence). This CDR3 has 15 amino acids. Trimming removed 2 bases from V and 7 bases from J, with 15 bases in between. This CDR3 is CASSYGGQSTQPQHF. The CDR3 nucleotides read TGTGCCAGCAGTTACGGAGGACAGTCGACCCAGCCCCAGCATTTT.

The chain links TRBV4-3 to TRBJ1-1; D is undetermined. The germline V gene has CDR1 LGHNA and CDR2 YSLEER. This CDR3 is 15 amino acids long. Trimming shortened V by 1 base and J by 0 bases, and 9 bases separated the two germline ends. CDR3 loop: CASSQVAGLNTEAFF. For the CDR3, the DNA is TGCGCCAGCAGCCAAGTAGCGGGGTTGAACACTGAAGCTTTCTTT.